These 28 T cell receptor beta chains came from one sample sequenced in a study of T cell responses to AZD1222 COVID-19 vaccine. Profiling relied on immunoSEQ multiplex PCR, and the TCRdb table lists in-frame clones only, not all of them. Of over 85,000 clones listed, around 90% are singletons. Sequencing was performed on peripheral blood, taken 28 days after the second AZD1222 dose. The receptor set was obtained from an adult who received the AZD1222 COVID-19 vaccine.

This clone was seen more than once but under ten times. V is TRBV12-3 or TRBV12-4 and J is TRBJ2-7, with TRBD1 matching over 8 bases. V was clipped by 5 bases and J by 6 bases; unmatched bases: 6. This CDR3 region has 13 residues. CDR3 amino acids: CASSENDRGEQYF. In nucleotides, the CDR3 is TGTGCCAGCAGTGAAAACGACAGGGGCGAGCAGTACTTC.

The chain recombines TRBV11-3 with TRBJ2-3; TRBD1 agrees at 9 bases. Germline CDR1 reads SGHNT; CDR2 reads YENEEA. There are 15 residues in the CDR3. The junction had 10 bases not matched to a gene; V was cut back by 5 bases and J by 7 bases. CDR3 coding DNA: TGTGCCAGCAGCCCCGGGACAGGGAGAACGAATACGCAGTATTTT. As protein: CASSPGTGRTNTQYF.

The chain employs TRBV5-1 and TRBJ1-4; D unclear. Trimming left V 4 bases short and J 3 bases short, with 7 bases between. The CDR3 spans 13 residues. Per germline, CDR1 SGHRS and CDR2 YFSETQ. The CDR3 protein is CASSPHSNEKLFF. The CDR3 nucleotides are TGCGCCAGCAGCCCTCACTCTAATGAAAAACTGTTTTTT. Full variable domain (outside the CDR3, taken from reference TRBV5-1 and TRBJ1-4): KAGVTQTPRYLIKTRGQQVTLSCSPISGHRSVSWYQQTPGQGLQFLFEYFSETQRNKGNFPGRFSGRQFSNSRSEMNVSTLELGDSALYLCASSPHSNEKLFFGSGTQLSVL.

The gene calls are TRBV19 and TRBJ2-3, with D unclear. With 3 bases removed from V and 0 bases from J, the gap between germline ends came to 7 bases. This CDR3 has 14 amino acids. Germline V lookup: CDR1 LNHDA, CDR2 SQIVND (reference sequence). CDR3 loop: CASSILGSTDTQYF. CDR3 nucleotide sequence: TGTGCCAGTAGTATCTTGGGCAGCACAGATACGCAGTATTTT.

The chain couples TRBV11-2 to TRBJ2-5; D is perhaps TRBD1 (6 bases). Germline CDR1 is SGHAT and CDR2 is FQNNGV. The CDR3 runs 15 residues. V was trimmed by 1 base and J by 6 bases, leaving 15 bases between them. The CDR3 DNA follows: TGTGCCAGCAGCTTAGCTACAGGGATGAGACAGACCCAGTACTTC. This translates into CASSLATGMRQTQYF.

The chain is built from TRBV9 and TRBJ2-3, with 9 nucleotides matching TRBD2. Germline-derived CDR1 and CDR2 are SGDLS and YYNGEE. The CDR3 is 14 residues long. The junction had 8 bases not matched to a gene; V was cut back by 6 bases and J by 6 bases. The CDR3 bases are TGTGCCAGCACCGCTAGCGGGGTCCTGGATACGCAGTATTTT. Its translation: CASTASGVLDTQYF.

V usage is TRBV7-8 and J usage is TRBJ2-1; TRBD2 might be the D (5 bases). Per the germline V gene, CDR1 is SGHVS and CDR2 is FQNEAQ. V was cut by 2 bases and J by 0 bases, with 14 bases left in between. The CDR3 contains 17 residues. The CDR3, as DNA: TGTGCCAGCAGCTTACCGCAAGCGGAGAGCTCCTACAATGAGCAGTTCTTC. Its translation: CASSLPQAESSYNEQFF. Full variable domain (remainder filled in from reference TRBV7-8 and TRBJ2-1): GAGVSQSPRYKVAKRGQDVALRCDPISGHVSLFWYQQALGQGPEFLTYFQNEAQLDKSGLPSDRFFAERPEGSVSTLKIQRTQQEDSAVYLCASSLPQAESSYNEQFFGPGTRLTVL.

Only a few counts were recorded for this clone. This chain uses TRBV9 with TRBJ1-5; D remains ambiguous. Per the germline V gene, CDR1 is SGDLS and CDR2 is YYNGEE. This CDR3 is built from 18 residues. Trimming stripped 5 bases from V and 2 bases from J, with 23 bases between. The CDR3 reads CASSDDPDAGIGNQPQHF. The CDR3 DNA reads TGTGCCAGCAGTGACGATCCCGATGCAGGCATCGGCAATCAGCCCCAGCATTTT.

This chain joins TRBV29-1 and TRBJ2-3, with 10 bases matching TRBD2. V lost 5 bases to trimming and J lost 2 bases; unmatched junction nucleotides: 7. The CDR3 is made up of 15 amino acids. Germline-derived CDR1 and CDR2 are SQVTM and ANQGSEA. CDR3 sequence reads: CSVSHSGGSTDTQYF. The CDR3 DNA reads TGCAGCGTTTCCCATAGCGGGGGGTCCACAGATACGCAGTATTTT.

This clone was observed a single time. CDR3 coding DNA: TGTGCCAGCAGCGACTACAGGGTTAAAGAGACCCAGTACTTC. Protein sequence: CASSDYRVKETQYF. The chain couples TRBV5-6 to TRBJ2-5; D might be TRBD1 (6 bases). Germline V gives CDR1 SGHDT, CDR2 YYEEEE. V was cut by 4 bases and J by 3 bases, with 13 bases left in between. The CDR3 consists of 14 residues.

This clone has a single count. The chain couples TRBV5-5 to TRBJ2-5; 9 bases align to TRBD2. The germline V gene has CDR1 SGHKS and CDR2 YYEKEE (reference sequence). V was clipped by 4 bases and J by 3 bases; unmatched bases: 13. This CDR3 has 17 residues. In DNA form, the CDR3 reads TGTGCCAGCAGCCCCCCTTTAAGACTAGCGGAAAAAGAGACCCAGTACTTC. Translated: CASSPPLRLAEKETQYF.

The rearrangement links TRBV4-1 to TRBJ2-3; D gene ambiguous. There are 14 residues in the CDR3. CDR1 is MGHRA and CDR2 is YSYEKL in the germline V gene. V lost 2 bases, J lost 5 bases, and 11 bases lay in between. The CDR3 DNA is TGCGCCAGCAGCCAAATAGGGAAACAAGATACGCAGTATTTT. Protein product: CASSQIGKQDTQYF.

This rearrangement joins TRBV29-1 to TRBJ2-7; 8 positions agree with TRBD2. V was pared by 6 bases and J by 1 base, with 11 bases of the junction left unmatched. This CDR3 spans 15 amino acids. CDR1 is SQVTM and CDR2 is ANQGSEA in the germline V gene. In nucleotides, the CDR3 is TGCAGCGTCCAGAGGAGGAGCGGGGGATCCTACGAGCAGTACTTC. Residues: CSVQRRSGGSYEQYF.

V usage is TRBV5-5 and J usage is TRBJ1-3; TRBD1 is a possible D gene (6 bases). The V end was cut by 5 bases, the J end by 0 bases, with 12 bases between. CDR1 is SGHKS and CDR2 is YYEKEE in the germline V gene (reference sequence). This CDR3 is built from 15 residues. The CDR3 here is CASRLTGSSGNTIYF. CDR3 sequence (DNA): TGTGCCAGCAGATTAACAGGGAGCTCTGGAAACACCATATATTTT.

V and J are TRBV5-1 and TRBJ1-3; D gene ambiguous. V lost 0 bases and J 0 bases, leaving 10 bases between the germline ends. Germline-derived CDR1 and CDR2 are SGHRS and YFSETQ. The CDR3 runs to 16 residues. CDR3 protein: CASSLGWQNSGNTIYF. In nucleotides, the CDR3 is TGCGCCAGCAGCTTGGGTTGGCAGAACTCTGGAAACACCATATATTTT.

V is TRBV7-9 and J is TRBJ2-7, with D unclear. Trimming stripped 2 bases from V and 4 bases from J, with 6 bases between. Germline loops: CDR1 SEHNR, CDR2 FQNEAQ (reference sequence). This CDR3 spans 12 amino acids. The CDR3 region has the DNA TGTGCCAGCAGCTTAATTGGTTACGAGCAGTACGTC. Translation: CASSLIGYEQYV.

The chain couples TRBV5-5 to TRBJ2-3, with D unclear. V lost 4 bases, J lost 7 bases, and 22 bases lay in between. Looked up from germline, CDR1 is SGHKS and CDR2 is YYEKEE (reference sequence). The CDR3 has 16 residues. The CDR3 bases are TGTGCCAGCAGCCTTGGGCGGAGCCTAAGGGCAAATACGCAGTATTTT. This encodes CASSLGRSLRANTQYF. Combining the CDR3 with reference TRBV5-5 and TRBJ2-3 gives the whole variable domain DAGVTQSPTHLIKTRGQQVTLRCSPISGHKSVSWYQQVLGQGPQFIFQYYEKEERGRGNFPDRFSARQFPNYSSELNVNALLLGDSALYLCASSLGRSLRANTQYFGPGTRLTVL.

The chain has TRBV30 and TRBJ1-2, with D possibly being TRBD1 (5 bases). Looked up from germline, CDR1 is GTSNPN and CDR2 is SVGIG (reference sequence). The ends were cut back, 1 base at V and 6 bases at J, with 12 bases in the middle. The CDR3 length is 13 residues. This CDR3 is CAWSALWGNGYTF. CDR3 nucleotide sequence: TGTGCCTGGAGTGCGCTTTGGGGGAATGGCTACACCTTC. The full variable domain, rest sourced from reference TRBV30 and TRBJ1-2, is SQTIHQWPATLVQPVGSPLSLECTVEGTSNPNLYWYRQAAGRGLQLLFYSVGIGQISSEVPQNLSASRPQDRQFILSSKKLLLSDSGFYLCAWSALWGNGYTFGSGTRLTVV.

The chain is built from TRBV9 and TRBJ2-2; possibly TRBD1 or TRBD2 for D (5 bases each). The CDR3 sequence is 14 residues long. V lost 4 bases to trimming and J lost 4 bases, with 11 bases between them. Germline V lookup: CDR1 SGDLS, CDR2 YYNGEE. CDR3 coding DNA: TGTGCCAGCAGCCCCGGGACCGCCACCGGGGAGCTGTTTTTT. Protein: CASSPGTATGELFF.

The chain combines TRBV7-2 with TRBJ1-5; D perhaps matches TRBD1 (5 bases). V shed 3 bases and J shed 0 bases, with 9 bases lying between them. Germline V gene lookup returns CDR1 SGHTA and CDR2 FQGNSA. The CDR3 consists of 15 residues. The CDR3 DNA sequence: TGTGCCAGCAGCTTCGGGACCGATAGCAATCAGCCCCAGCATTTT. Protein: CASSFGTDSNQPQHF.

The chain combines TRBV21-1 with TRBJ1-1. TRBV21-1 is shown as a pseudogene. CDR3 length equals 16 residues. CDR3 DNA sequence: TGTGCCAGCAGCAAATCTGTTGGGACCCCGGACACTGAAGCTTTCTTT. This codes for CASSKSVGTPDTEAFF.

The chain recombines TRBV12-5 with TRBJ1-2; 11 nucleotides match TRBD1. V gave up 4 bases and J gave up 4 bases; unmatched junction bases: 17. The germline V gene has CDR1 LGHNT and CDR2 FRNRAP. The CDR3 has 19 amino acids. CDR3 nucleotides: TGTGCTAGTGGTTCCACAACCCCGGGCCGGGACAGGGGGGCCTATGGCTACACCTTC. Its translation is CASGSTTPGRDRGAYGYTF.

CDR3 sequence (DNA): TGCGCCAGCAGCTTCACAGGGGTAGGAAACACCATATATTTT. Protein: CASSFTGVGNTIYF. The chain recombines TRBV5-1 with TRBJ1-3; TRBD1 matches 7 bases. CDR3 length equals 14 residues. In germline, CDR1 is SGHRS, CDR2 YFSETQ. Trimming removed 2 bases from V and 4 bases from J; junction bases left unmatched: 3.

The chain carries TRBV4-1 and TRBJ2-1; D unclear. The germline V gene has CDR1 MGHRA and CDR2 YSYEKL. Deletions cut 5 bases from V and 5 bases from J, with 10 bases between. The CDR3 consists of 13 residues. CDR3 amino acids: CASSWRGDNEQFF. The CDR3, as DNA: TGCGCCAGCAGCTGGAGAGGAGACAATGAGCAGTTCTTC.

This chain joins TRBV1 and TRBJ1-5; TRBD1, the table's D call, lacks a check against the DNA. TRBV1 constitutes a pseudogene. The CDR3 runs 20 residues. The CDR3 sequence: CTSSQEGDRLKVEGDQPQHF. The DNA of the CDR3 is TGCACCAGCAGCCAAGAGGGGGACAGGCTTAAAGTTGAGGGCGATCAGCCCCAGCATTTT.

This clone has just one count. The DNA for the CDR3 is TGCAGCGTTGAACAATCAGGGGGCTATGGCTACACCTTC. Translated, it gives CSVEQSGGYGYTF. The genes are TRBV29-1 and TRBJ1-2; 7 nucleotides match TRBD1. The ends lost 2 bases at V and 4 bases at J; junction bases unmatched: 4. Germline V CDR1 and CDR2: SQVTM, ANQGSEA. This CDR3 contains 13 residues. The full variable domain, rest sourced from reference TRBV29-1 and TRBJ1-2, is SAVISQKPSRDICQRGTSLTIQCQVDSQVTMMFWYRQQPGQSLTLIATANQGSEATYESGFVIDKFPISRPNLTFSTLTVSNMSPEDSSIYLCSVEQSGGYGYTFGSGTRLTVV.

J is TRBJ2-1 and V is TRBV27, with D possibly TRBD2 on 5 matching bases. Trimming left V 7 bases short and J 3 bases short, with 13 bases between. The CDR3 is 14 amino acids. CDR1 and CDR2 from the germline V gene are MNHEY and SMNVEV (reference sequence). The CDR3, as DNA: TGTGCCAGCACCCTGAGGGCTAACTACAATGAGCAGTTCTTC. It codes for CASTLRANYNEQFF.

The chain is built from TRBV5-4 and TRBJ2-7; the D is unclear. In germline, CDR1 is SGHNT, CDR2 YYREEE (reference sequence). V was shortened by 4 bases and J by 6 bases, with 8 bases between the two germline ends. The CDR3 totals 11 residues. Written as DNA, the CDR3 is TGTGCCAGCAGCAACAGTTTCGAGCAGTACTTC. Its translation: CASSNSFEQYF.